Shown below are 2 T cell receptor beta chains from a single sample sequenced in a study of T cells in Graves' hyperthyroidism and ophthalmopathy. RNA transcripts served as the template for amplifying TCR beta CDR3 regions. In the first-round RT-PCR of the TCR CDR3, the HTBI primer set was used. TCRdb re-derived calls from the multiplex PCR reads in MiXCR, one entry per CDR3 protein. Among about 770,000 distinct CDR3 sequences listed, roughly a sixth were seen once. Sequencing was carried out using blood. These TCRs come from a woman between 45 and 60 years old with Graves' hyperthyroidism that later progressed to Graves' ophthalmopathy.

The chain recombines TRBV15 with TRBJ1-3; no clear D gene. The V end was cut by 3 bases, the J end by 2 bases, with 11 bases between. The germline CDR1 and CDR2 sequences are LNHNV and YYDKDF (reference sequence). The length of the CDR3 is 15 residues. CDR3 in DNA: TGTGCCACCAGCAGTCACAGCCGCCCTGGAAACACCATATATTTT. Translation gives CATSSHSRPGNTIYF.

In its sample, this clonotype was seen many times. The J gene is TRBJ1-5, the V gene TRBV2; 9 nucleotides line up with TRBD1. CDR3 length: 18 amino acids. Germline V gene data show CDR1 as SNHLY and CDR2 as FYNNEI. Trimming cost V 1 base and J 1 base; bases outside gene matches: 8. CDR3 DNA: TGTGCCAGCAGTGAAGGGAGACAGGGGGGACTGAGCAATCAGCCCCAGCATTTT. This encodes CASSEGRQGGLSNQPQHF.